This is a list of T cell receptor beta chains from one sample in a study of early T cells in non-severe SARS-CoV-2 infection. TCRdb reanalysed the 5' RACE reads using MiXCR and keeps one entry per CDR3 protein. The sample consists of 39,000 or so distinct CDR3 sequences, 4.5% to 7% of them appearing once. This specimen was whole blood, taken at baseline. Receptors originate from an adult who was a healthcare worker with PCR-confirmed SARS-CoV-2 infection or an uninfected control (not recorded which). CDR3s leave out the opening cysteine and the closing phenylalanine or tryptophan.

>TRBJ2-5|TRBV7-2
ASSLGTSRETQY
>TRBJ1-2|TRBV9
ASSASPNYGYT
>TRBJ2-3|TRBV9
ASSVGLADYTDTQY
>TRBJ2-7|TRBV12-3/TRBV12-4
ASSFRRLATPGIDEQY
>TRBJ2-5|TRBV10-3
AISDAGPETQY
>TRBJ1-1|TRBV20-1
SASPGGQGAFRNTEAF
>TRBJ2-2|TRBV9
ASSVTGVVTGELF
>TRBJ2-7|TRBV5-1
ASSLQQGAYEQY
>TRBJ2-7|TRBV29-1
SVGWGADYEQY
>TRBJ2-3|TRBV20-1
SAGTSGSSADTQY
>TRBJ1-6|TRBV20-1
SASVGGRNYNSPLH
>TRBJ1-2|TRBV7-9
ASSLGQGHGYT
>TRBJ2-7|TRBV6-5
ASSYESGSSYEQY
>TRBJ2-6|TRBV5-8
ASSESSGANVLT
>TRBJ1-5|TRBV11-2
ASSLGINQPQH
>TRBJ2-1|TRBV7-9
ASSGRGRDYNEQF
>TRBJ2-2|TRBV29-1
SAGAGTGATGELF
>TRBJ2-5|TRBV18
ASSPKEITGTGVTQY
>TRBJ2-5|TRBV3-1
ASSHGGFPKTQY
>TRBJ2-3|TRBV20-1
SARDGGRDTQY
>TRBJ1-1|TRBV6-5
ASSYGPGNTEAF
>TRBJ1-5|TRBV12-3/TRBV12-4
ASTRGVAQPQH
>TRBJ2-1|TRBV9
ASRGQGDSTSQNEQF
>TRBJ1-2|TRBV6-6
ASSYTGKDDYT
>TRBJ1-1|TRBV7-2
AIGRGALNTEAF
>TRBJ1-1|TRBV12-3/TRBV12-4
ASSLRQGDIEAF
>TRBJ2-3|TRBV9
ASSDPLAGDVDTQY
>TRBJ1-5|TRBV6-1
ASSGTWDGNQPQH
>TRBJ2-5|TRBV7-9
ASSLPDPQETQY
>TRBJ2-7|TRBV18
ASSPGTGVYEQY
>TRBJ2-7|TRBV12-3/TRBV12-4
ASTPGRPSSYEQY
>TRBJ2-3|TRBV15
ATSRDRVDTQY
>TRBJ2-3|TRBV12-3/TRBV12-4
ASSFMQRWDTQY
>TRBJ2-7|TRBV5-6
ASSYFSIEEQY
>TRBJ2-1|TRBV27
ASSSPSGSQNEQF